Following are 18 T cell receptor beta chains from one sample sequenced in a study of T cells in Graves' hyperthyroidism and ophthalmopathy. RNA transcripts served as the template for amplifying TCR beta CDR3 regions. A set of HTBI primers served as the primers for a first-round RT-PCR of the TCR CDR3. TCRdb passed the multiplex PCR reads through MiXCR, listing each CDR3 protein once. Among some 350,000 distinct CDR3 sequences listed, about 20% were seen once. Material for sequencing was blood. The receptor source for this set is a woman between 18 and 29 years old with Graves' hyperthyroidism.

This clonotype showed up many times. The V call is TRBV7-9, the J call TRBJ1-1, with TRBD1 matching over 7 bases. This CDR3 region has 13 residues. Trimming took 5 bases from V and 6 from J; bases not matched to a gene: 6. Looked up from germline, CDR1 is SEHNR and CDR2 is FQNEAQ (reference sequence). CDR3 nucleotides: TGTGCCAGCAGCCCCACAGGGACAGCTGAAGCTTTCTTT. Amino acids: CASSPTGTAEAFF.

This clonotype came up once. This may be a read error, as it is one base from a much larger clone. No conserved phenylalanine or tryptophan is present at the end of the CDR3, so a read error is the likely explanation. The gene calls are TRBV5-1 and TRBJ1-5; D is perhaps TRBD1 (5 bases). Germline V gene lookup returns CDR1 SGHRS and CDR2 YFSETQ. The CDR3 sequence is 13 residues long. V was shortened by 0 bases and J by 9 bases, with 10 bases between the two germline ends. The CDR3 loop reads CASSLVGGGPQHY. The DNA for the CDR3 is TGCGCCAGCAGCTTGGTTGGGGGTGGGCCCCAGCATTAT.

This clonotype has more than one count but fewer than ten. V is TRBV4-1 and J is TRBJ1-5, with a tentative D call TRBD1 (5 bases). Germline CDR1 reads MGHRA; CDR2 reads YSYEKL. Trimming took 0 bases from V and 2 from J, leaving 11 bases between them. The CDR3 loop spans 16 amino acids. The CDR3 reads CASSQEGDGGNQPQHF. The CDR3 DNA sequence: TGCGCCAGCAGCCAAGAAGGGGACGGAGGCAATCAGCCCCAGCATTTT.

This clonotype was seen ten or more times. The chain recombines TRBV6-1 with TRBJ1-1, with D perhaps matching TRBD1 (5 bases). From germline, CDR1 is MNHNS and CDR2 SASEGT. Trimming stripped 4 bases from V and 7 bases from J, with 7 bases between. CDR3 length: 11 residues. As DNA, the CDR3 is TGTGCCAGCAGTGTTCAGGGTGAAGCTTTCTTT. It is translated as CASSVQGEAFF.

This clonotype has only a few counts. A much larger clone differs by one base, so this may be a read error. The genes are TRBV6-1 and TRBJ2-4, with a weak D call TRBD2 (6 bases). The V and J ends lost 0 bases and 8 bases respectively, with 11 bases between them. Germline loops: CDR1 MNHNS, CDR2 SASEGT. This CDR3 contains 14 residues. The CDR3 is CASSEAAGPDIQYF. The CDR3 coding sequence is TGTGCCAGCAGTGAAGCTGCGGGGCCAGACATTCAGTACTTC.

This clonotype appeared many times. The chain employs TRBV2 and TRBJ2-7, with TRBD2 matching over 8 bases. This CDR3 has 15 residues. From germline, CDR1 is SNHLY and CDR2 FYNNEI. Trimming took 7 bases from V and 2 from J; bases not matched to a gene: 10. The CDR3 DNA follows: TGTGCCAGCACGGGGGGGGTCGGGGGCCCCTACGAGCAGTACTTC. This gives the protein CASTGGVGGPYEQYF. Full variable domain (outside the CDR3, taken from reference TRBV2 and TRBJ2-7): EPEVTQTPSHQVTQMGQEVILRCVPISNHLYFYWYRQILGQKVEFLVSFYNNEISEKSEIFDDQFSVERPDGSNFTLKIRSTKLEDSAMYFCASTGGVGGPYEQYFGPGTRLTVT.

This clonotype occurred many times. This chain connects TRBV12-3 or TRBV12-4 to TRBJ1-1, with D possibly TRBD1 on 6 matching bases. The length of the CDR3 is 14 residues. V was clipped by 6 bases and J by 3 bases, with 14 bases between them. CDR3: CASRPSGGHTEAFF. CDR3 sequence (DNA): TGTGCCAGCAGACCCTCGGGGGGCCACACTGAAGCTTTCTTT.

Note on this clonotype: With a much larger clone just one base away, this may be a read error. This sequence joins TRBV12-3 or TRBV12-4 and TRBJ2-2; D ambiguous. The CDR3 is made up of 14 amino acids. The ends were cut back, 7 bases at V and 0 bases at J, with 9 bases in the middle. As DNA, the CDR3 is TGTGCCAGCACTGCGATAGCGAACACCGGGGAGCTGTTTTTT. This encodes CASTAIANTGELFF.

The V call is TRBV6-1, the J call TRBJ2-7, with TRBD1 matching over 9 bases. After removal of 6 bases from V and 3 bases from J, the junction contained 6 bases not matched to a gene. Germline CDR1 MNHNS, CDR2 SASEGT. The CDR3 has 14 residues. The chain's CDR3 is CASSAGTGLYEQYF. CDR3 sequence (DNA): TGTGCCAGCAGCGCCGGGACAGGGCTCTACGAGCAGTACTTC.

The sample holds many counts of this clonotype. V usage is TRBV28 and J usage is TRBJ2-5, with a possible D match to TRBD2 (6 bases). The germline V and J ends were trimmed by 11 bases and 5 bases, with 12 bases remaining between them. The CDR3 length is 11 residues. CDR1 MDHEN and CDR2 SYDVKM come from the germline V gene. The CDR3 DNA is TGTGCCGGCGGGAAAGAGGAGACCCAGTACTTC. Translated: CAGGKEETQYF.

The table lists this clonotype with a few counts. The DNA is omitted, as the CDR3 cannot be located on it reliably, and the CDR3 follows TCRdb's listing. CDR3 residues: CASSSDWAGGTF. The chain couples TRBV5-5 to TRBJ1-2. Per the germline V gene, CDR1 is SGHKS and CDR2 is YYEKEE (reference sequence). Both ends counted, the CDR3 spans 12 residues.

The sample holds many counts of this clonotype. This CDR3 reads CASSVFTARGANVLTF. CDR3 nucleotides: TGTGCCAGCAGTGTCTTTACAGCTAGAGGGGCCAACGTCCTGACTTTC. The chain carries TRBV27 and TRBJ2-6; D uncertain. V was shortened by 5 bases and J by 4 bases, with 15 bases between the two germline ends. CDR1 and CDR2 (germline): MNHEY, SMNVEV (reference sequence). CDR3 length: 16 residues. The variable domain in full, completed from reference TRBV27 and TRBJ2-6, reads EAQVTQNPRYLITVTGKKLTVTCSQNMNHEYMSWYRQDPGLGLRQIYYSMNVEVTDKGDVPEGYKVSRKEKRNFPLILESPSPNQTSLYFCASSVFTARGANVLTFGAGSRLTVL.

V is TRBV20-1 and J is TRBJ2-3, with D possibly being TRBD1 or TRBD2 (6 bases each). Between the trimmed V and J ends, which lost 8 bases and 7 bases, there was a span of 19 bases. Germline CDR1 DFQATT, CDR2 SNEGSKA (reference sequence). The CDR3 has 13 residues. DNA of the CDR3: TGCAGTACAAAGGGGGGATCGGGGTATACGCAGTATTTT. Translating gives CSTKGGSGYTQYF.

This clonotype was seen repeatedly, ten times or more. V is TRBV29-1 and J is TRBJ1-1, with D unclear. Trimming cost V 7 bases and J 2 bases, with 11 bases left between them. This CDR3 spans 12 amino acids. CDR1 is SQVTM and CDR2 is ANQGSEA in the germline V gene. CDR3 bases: TGCAGCGCCGACGGTCCCAACACTGAAGCTTTCTTT. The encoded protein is CSADGPNTEAFF.

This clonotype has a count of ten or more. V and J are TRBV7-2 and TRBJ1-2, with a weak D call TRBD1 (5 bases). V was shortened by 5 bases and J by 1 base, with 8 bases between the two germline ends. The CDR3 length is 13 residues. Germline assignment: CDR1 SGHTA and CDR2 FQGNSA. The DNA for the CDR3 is TGTGCCAGCAGCGCAGGGAATAACTATGGCTACACCTTC. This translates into CASSAGNNYGYTF.

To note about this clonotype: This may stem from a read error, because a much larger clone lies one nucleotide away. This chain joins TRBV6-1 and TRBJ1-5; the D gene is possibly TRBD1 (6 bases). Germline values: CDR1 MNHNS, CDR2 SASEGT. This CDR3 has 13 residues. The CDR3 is CASTVDSYQPQRF. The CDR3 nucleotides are TGTGCCAGCACTGTGGACAGCTATCAGCCCCAGCGTTTT.

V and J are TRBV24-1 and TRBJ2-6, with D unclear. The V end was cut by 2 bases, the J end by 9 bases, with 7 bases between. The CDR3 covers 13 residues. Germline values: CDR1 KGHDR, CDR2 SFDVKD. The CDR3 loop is CATSDSPLNVLTF. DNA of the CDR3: TGTGCCACCAGTGATTCTCCCCTCAACGTCCTGACTTTC.

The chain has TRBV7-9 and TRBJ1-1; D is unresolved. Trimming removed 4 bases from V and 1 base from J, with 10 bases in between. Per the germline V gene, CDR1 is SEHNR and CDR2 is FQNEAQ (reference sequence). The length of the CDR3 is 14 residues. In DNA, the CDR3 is TGTGCCAGCAGCTCCCTAGCCCCGAACACTGAAGCTTTCTTT. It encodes CASSSLAPNTEAFF.